Shown below are 3 T cell receptor beta chains from a single sample sequenced in a study of post-analysis software for immune sequencing data. For these TCRs, the target antigens are not known. Prepared TCR beta cDNA libraries contained unique molecular identifiers. Using its own MiXCR run on the PCR reads, TCRdb lists one record per CDR3 protein. This sample has about 200,000 distinct CDR3 sequences, with over 25% found just once. Study-level results: Among 4 or 5 TRBV segments more frequent in patients than controls were TRBV5-6, TRBV5-1 and TRBV20-1.

Sequencing was done on a sample of blood. These receptors were collected from a girl aged 2-17 years with multiple sclerosis.

This clonotype was seen a few times. The V call is TRBV19, the J call TRBJ1-5, with 10 bases identical to TRBD1. Per germline, CDR1 LNHDA and CDR2 SQIVND (reference sequence). Losses at the gene ends were 7 bases for V and 5 bases for J; bases not matched to a gene: 11. The CDR3 loop spans 16 amino acids. The DNA of the CDR3 is TGTGCCAGTAAAACCGGGACAGGGGATAATCATCAGCCCCAGCATTTT. Translated: CASKTGTGDNHQPQHF.

Many counts were recorded for this clonotype. V usage is TRBV14 and J usage is TRBJ2-7; D is ambiguous. The length of the CDR3 is 12 residues. Germline CDR1 reads SGHDN; CDR2 reads FVKESK. V was shortened by 4 bases and J by 1 base, with 5 bases between the two germline ends. CDR3 protein: CASSRYSYEQYF. In DNA, the CDR3 is TGTGCCAGCAGCCGTTATTCCTACGAGCAGTACTTC.

V gene TRBV11-2 combines with J gene TRBJ2-3, with D possibly matching TRBD2 (6 bases). The CDR3 covers 15 residues. V was trimmed by 3 bases and J by 0 bases, leaving 10 bases between them. From germline, CDR1 is SGHAT and CDR2 FQNNGV. This chain's CDR3 is CASSFLASSTDTQYF. CDR3 sequence (DNA): TGTGCCAGCAGCTTTCTAGCGTCTAGCACAGATACGCAGTATTTT.